This T cell receptor beta chain emerged from a study of PD-L1 blockade in urothelial cancer. The assay was immunoSEQ multiplex PCR, and TCRdb's table has in-frame clones only and misses some. The data show 83,000 or so clones, over 80% seen once. The time point here: peripheral blood 6 weeks after treatment start. CDR1 and CDR2 (germline): MNHEY, SMNVEV (reference sequence). After removal of 5 bases from V and 8 bases from J, the junction contained 6 bases not matched to a gene. This CDR3 region has 13 residues. V usage is TRBV27 and J usage is TRBJ1-2; 9 bases agree with TRBD1. This TCR came from a man in his sixties or seventies with urothelial cancer. The starting material was PBMCs, obtained around atezolizumab (anti-PD-L1) treatment. CDR3 DNA: TGTGCCAGCAGTCCTTGGACAGGGGAGGGCTACACCTTC. Amino acids: CASSPWTGEGYTF.